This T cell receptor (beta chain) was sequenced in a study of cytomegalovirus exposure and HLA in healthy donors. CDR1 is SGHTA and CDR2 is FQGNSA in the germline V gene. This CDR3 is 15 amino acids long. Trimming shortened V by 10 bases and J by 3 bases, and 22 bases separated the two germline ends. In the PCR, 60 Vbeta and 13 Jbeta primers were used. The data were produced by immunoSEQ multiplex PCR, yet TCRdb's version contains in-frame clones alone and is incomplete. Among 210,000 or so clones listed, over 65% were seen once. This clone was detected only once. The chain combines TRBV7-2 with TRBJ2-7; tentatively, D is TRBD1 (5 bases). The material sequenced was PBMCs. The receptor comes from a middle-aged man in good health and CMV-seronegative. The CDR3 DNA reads TGTGCCATCCTCCTCCTGAGAGACAGCTTCTACGAGCAGTACTTC. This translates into CAILLLRDSFYEQYF.